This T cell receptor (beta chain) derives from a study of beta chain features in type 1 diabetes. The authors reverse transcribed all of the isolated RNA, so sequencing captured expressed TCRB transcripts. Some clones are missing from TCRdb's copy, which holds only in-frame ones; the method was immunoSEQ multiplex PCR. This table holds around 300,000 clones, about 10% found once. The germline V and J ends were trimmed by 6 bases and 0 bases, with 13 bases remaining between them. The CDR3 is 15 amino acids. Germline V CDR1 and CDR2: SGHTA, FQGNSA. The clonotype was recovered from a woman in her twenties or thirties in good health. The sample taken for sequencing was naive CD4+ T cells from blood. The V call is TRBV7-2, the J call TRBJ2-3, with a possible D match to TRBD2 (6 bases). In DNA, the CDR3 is TGTGCCAGCAGTTTGGAGGGACTTAGCACAGATACGCAGTATTTT. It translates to CASSLEGLSTDTQYF.